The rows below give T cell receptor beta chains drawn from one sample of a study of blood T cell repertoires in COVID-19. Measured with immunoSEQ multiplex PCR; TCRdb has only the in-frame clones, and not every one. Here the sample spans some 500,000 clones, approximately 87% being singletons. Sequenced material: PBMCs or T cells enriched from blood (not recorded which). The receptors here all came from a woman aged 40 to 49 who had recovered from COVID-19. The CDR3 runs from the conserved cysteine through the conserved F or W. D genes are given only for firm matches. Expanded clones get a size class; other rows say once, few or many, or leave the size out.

cdr3_nt: TGTGCCAGCAGCCTGGACAGAAACTACGAGCAGTACTTC; cdr3_aa: CASSLDRNYEQYF; clone_size: -; v_call: TRBV6-2/TRBV6-3; j_call: TRBJ2-7; d_call: -
cdr3_nt: TGTGCCAGCAGTAGCAGGGGGCTAATGGATCAGCCCCAGCATTTT; cdr3_aa: CASSSRGLMDQPQHF; clone_size: -; v_call: TRBV2; j_call: TRBJ1-5; d_call: TRBD1
cdr3_nt: TGTGCCAGCAGTTCCTACAGGGGACCTACCGATGAGCAGTTCTTC; cdr3_aa: CASSSYRGPTDEQFF; clone_size: -; v_call: TRBV6-5; j_call: TRBJ2-1; d_call: TRBD1
cdr3_nt: TGTGCCAGCCGACTCGCCATGAACACTGAAGCTTTCTTT; cdr3_aa: CASRLAMNTEAFF; clone_size: -; v_call: TRBV5-6; j_call: TRBJ1-1; d_call: -
cdr3_nt: TGTGCCAGCAGCCAAGATAGAGCGGGAGGATCCTACGAGCAGTACTTC; cdr3_aa: CASSQDRAGGSYEQYF; clone_size: -; v_call: TRBV3-1/TRBV3-2; j_call: TRBJ2-7; d_call: TRBD2
cdr3_nt: TGTGCCAGCTCACCTCAGGGACAGCGCTCTGGAAACACCATATATTTT; cdr3_aa: CASSPQGQRSGNTIYF; clone_size: -; v_call: TRBV18; j_call: TRBJ1-3; d_call: TRBD1
cdr3_nt: TGTGCCAGCTCTTCCAGGGTCATTAACACCGGGGAGCTGTTTTTT; cdr3_aa: CASSSRVINTGELFF; clone_size: -; v_call: TRBV18; j_call: TRBJ2-2; d_call: -
cdr3_nt: TGTGCCAGCAAGTTTCGGGAAATAGCGGGAGGATCGCAAGAGACCCAGTACTTC; cdr3_aa: CASKFREIAGGSQETQYF; clone_size: -; v_call: TRBV2; j_call: TRBJ2-5; d_call: TRBD2
cdr3_nt: TGTGCCATGGGGAGCGGGAGCGACGCTAGCACAGATACGCAGTATTTT; cdr3_aa: CAMGSGSDASTDTQYF; clone_size: -; v_call: TRBV10-3; j_call: TRBJ2-3; d_call: TRBD2
cdr3_nt: TGTGCTAGCAGCTTCCGTCTATACAATGAGCAGTTCTTC; cdr3_aa: CASSFRLYNEQFF; clone_size: -; v_call: TRBV7-7; j_call: TRBJ2-1; d_call: -
cdr3_nt: TGTGCCAGCAGTTACCCAGGGATGAGCTACACCTTC; cdr3_aa: CASSYPGMSYTF; clone_size: -; v_call: TRBV6-5; j_call: TRBJ1-2; d_call: -
cdr3_nt: TGTGCCAGCTTCTCAGGGCTCTACACTGAAGCTTTCTTT; cdr3_aa: CASFSGLYTEAFF; clone_size: -; v_call: TRBV19; j_call: TRBJ1-1; d_call: -
cdr3_nt: TGTGCCAGCAGCGCGCGAGGACAGGGTAGGACTGAAGCTTTCTTT; cdr3_aa: CASSARGQGRTEAFF; clone_size: -; v_call: TRBV7-8; j_call: TRBJ1-1; d_call: TRBD1
cdr3_nt: TGTGCCAGCAGCTTAGCGATGCAAACGGGAAAACTGTTTTTT; cdr3_aa: CASSLAMQTGKLFF; clone_size: once; v_call: TRBV7-2; j_call: TRBJ1-4; d_call: -
cdr3_nt: TGTGCCAGCAGCCACCCTAGCGGCACGGGTTTTTCGGGCTACACCTTC; cdr3_aa: CASSHPSGTGFSGYTF; clone_size: once; v_call: TRBV3-1/TRBV3-2; j_call: TRBJ1-2; d_call: -
cdr3_nt: TGCGCCAGCAGCTTGGCCGGACTAGCGGACTACAATGAGCAGTTCTTC; cdr3_aa: CASSLAGLADYNEQFF; clone_size: once; v_call: TRBV5-1; j_call: TRBJ2-1; d_call: TRBD2
cdr3_nt: TGTGCCAGCAGCCCCCGGACAACCTCCTATAATTCACCCCTCCACTTT; cdr3_aa: CASSPRTTSYNSPLHF; clone_size: -; v_call: TRBV21-1; j_call: TRBJ1-6; d_call: -
cdr3_nt: TGTGCCTGGAGCCAAACCGGCGGGACAGGGGATGGCTACACCTTC; cdr3_aa: CAWSQTGGTGDGYTF; clone_size: -; v_call: TRBV30; j_call: TRBJ1-2; d_call: TRBD1
cdr3_nt: TGTGCCAGCAGTCCCCACCAGGGCCAGCCCCTCCACTTT; cdr3_aa: CASSPHQGQPLHF; clone_size: once; v_call: TRBV12-3/TRBV12-4; j_call: TRBJ1-6; d_call: -
cdr3_nt: TGTGCCAGCAGCATAAATAAAAGCGGGAAGGTCACCGGGGAGCTGTTTTTT; cdr3_aa: CASSINKSGKVTGELFF; clone_size: -; v_call: TRBV21-1; j_call: TRBJ2-2; d_call: -
cdr3_nt: TGTGCCAGTACCCTAGACAGGGGCTACGGCTACACCTTC; cdr3_aa: CASTLDRGYGYTF; clone_size: -; v_call: TRBV19; j_call: TRBJ1-2; d_call: TRBD1
cdr3_nt: TGTGCCATCAGTGCCTCTAGCGATGCTGGGGATACGCAGTATTTT; cdr3_aa: CAISASSDAGDTQYF; clone_size: once; v_call: TRBV10-3; j_call: TRBJ2-3; d_call: -
cdr3_nt: TGTGCCAGCAGTGCTCAGGGGTTAGATGAGCAGTTCTTC; cdr3_aa: CASSAQGLDEQFF; clone_size: once; v_call: TRBV2; j_call: TRBJ2-1; d_call: -
cdr3_nt: TGTGCCAGCAGTGAATCGGGACTAGCGGGACGTGGAGAGCAGTACTTC; cdr3_aa: CASSESGLAGRGEQYF; clone_size: -; v_call: TRBV25-1; j_call: TRBJ2-7; d_call: TRBD2
cdr3_nt: TGTGCCAGCAGCTCCCGGACTAGCGGGAGCGCACATACGCAGTATTTT; cdr3_aa: CASSSRTSGSAHTQYF; clone_size: -; v_call: TRBV7-2; j_call: TRBJ2-3; d_call: TRBD2
cdr3_nt: TGCGCCAGCAGCCAAGACTTCATCCCCTTTCCGGGAGTCCTGGATGAGCAGTTCTTC; cdr3_aa: CASSQDFIPFPGVLDEQFF; clone_size: -; v_call: TRBV4-3; j_call: TRBJ2-1; d_call: -
cdr3_nt: TGTGCCAGCAGTTTGGCCCCGGACAGGGTGGCCGGGGAGCTGTTTTTT; cdr3_aa: CASSLAPDRVAGELFF; clone_size: few; v_call: TRBV27; j_call: TRBJ2-2; d_call: TRBD1
cdr3_nt: TGTGCCAGCAACCGACAGGGAAAGGACACTGAAGCTTTCTTT; cdr3_aa: CASNRQGKDTEAFF; clone_size: once; v_call: TRBV11-2; j_call: TRBJ1-1; d_call: TRBD1
cdr3_nt: TGTGCCAGCAGGTTCCTAGCGGGAGGGCGGTTCGAGCAGTACTTC; cdr3_aa: CASRFLAGGRFEQYF; clone_size: -; v_call: TRBV28; j_call: TRBJ2-7; d_call: TRBD2
cdr3_nt: TGTGCCAGTCGACAGGGGATGAACACTGAAGCTTTCTTT; cdr3_aa: CASRQGMNTEAFF; clone_size: -; v_call: TRBV19; j_call: TRBJ1-1; d_call: TRBD1
cdr3_nt: TGTGCCAGCAGTATAGGACAGGCCCCCTATGGCTACACCTTC; cdr3_aa: CASSIGQAPYGYTF; clone_size: many; v_call: TRBV6-5; j_call: TRBJ1-2; d_call: TRBD1
cdr3_nt: TGTGCCAGTAGGTCGGGACAGTCAACCGATAGCAATCAGCCCCAGCATTTT; cdr3_aa: CASRSGQSTDSNQPQHF; clone_size: few; v_call: TRBV19; j_call: TRBJ1-5; d_call: TRBD1
cdr3_nt: TGTGCCAGCAGCCGCAGGGGGTCCCTTGGAAACACCATATATTTT; cdr3_aa: CASSRRGSLGNTIYF; clone_size: -; v_call: TRBV27; j_call: TRBJ1-3; d_call: TRBD1
cdr3_nt: TGTGCCTGGAGTGCGGACAGCAATTCACCCCTCCACTTT; cdr3_aa: CAWSADSNSPLHF; clone_size: -; v_call: TRBV30; j_call: TRBJ1-6; d_call: -
cdr3_nt: TGCGCCAGCAGCGGGAGGACTAGCTGGAATGAGCAGTTCTTC; cdr3_aa: CASSGRTSWNEQFF; clone_size: -; v_call: TRBV5-1; j_call: TRBJ2-1; d_call: TRBD2
cdr3_nt: TGTGCCAGCAGCCGAAACCCCGGACAGGGGGCGTCTCGAGCTTTCTTT; cdr3_aa: CASSRNPGQGASRAFF; clone_size: -; v_call: TRBV14; j_call: TRBJ1-1; d_call: TRBD1
cdr3_nt: TGTGCCATCAGATGGGGACATGACACTGAAGCTTTCTTT; cdr3_aa: CAIRWGHDTEAFF; clone_size: few; v_call: TRBV10-3; j_call: TRBJ1-1; d_call: -
cdr3_nt: TGTGCCTGGAGTGAGGACAGAAACACTGAAGCTTTCTTT; cdr3_aa: CAWSEDRNTEAFF; clone_size: -; v_call: TRBV30; j_call: TRBJ1-1; d_call: -
cdr3_nt: TGTGCCAGCAGTCCGTTCAGGGGTGCATGGGGCTACACCTTC; cdr3_aa: CASSPFRGAWGYTF; clone_size: -; v_call: TRBV6-5; j_call: TRBJ1-2; d_call: -
cdr3_nt: TGTGCCAGCAGCGTTAACAGGGGGAGCGAAAAACTGTTTTTT; cdr3_aa: CASSVNRGSEKLFF; clone_size: -; v_call: TRBV9; j_call: TRBJ1-4; d_call: TRBD1
cdr3_nt: TGCGCCAGCAGTAAGGGACTAGCGGGTGGTACGCAGTATTTT; cdr3_aa: CASSKGLAGGTQYF; clone_size: -; v_call: TRBV10-1; j_call: TRBJ2-3; d_call: TRBD2
cdr3_nt: TGTGCCAGCAGTACGACAGAAGATGAGACTGAAGCTTTCTTT; cdr3_aa: CASSTTEDETEAFF; clone_size: once; v_call: TRBV2; j_call: TRBJ1-1; d_call: -
cdr3_nt: TGTGCCAGCAGCTTCGGACCAAATGAGGGTTACGAGCAGTACTTC; cdr3_aa: CASSFGPNEGYEQYF; clone_size: -; v_call: TRBV5-6; j_call: TRBJ2-7; d_call: -
cdr3_nt: TGTGCCAGCAGTTCTCGACTAGCGGCTGCCACCTACGAGCAGTACTTC; cdr3_aa: CASSSRLAAATYEQYF; clone_size: once; v_call: TRBV6-5; j_call: TRBJ2-7; d_call: TRBD2
cdr3_nt: TGTGCCACCAGCAGAGATGACAGGGCGGGGGGCTACACCTTC; cdr3_aa: CATSRDDRAGGYTF; clone_size: -; v_call: TRBV15; j_call: TRBJ1-2; d_call: TRBD1
cdr3_nt: TGTGCCAGCAGTGAAGCGCCCGCGGGGGGACAGGGGGCCCCCCACACTGAAGCTTTCTTT; cdr3_aa: CASSEAPAGGQGAPHTEAFF; clone_size: -; v_call: TRBV2; j_call: TRBJ1-1; d_call: TRBD1